Each of the 8 T cell receptor beta chains below was sequenced from the same sample in a study of shared clonotypes between healthy human individuals. Some clones are missing from TCRdb's copy, which holds only in-frame ones; the method was immunoSEQ multiplex PCR. The top ten clones hold 1.7% of a sample with around 2,000,000 clones, around 93% of them seen once. The naive CD8 population came from CD45RO-negative cells selected for CCR7, without terminally differentiated effector memory CD45RA+ cells. The sequencing input was naive CD8+ T cells from PBMCs. Source of these receptors: a man between 18 and 35 years old in good health. Some clones in this sample may be carry-over from other donors' samples.

Concerning this clone itself: Other DNA sequences within the sample encode an identical CDR3. This chain uses TRBV29-1 with TRBJ2-2; D gene uncertain. Per the germline V gene, CDR1 is SQVTM and CDR2 is ANQGSEA. The CDR3 contains 12 residues. V lost 7 bases to trimming and J lost 1 base, with 7 bases between them. CDR3 sequence: CSALGNTGELFF. CDR3 bases: TGCAGCGCTTTAGGGAACACCGGGGAGCTGTTTTTT.

Remarks on this clone: Distinct nucleotide sequences in the sample also encode this CDR3. The chain is built from TRBV19 and TRBJ1-1; perhaps TRBD1 as D (6 bases). CDR1 LNHDA and CDR2 SQIVND come from the germline V gene (reference sequence). V was shortened by 4 bases and J by 5 bases, with 8 bases between the two germline ends. The CDR3 contains 12 residues. The CDR3 sequence: CASSTRGTEAFF. As DNA, the CDR3 is TGTGCCAGTAGTACCAGGGGAACTGAAGCTTTCTTT.

The chain joins TRBV5-1 to TRBJ2-1; 7 bases fit TRBD2. The CDR3 spans 16 residues. The germline V gene encodes CDR1 SGHRS and CDR2 YFSETQ. Trimming cost V 2 bases and J 2 bases; bases outside gene matches: 7. The CDR3 protein is CASSFILAETYNEQFF. The CDR3 DNA is TGCGCCAGCAGCTTTATCCTAGCGGAAACCTACAATGAGCAGTTCTTC.

This chain links TRBV4-1 with TRBJ1-1, with unresolved D. V lost 0 bases and J lost 5, with 7 bases in between. Germline CDR1 is MGHRA and CDR2 is YSYEKL. The CDR3 has 13 residues. CDR3 nucleotides: TGCGCCAGCAGCCAAGATCCCGAAACTGAAGCTTTCTTT. As protein: CASSQDPETEAFF.

The chain employs TRBV2 and TRBJ2-7; 8 bases line up with TRBD1. The germline gives CDR1 SNHLY, CDR2 FYNNEI. This CDR3 comprises 16 residues. J lost 9 bases, V lost 7 bases, and 20 bases had no gene match. As DNA, the CDR3 is TGTGCCAGCAAACCGAAAGGCGGACAGGGATCGTTAGGGCAGTACTTC. Its translation: CASKPKGGQGSLGQYF.

The genes are TRBV14 and TRBJ2-3; no firm D call. Trimming stripped 1 base from V and 1 base from J, with 9 bases between. The CDR3 is 15 residues long. Germline CDR1 is SGHDN and CDR2 is FVKESK. Here the CDR3 DNA reads TGTGCCAGCAGCCAAGTCCTCCTTGGCACAGATACGCAGTATTTT. It encodes CASSQVLLGTDTQYF.

CDR3 DNA sequence: TGTGCCAGCACTCCCGGTGGGGGTTCCACTGAAGCTTTCTTT. The encoded protein is CASTPGGGSTEAFF. This chain uses TRBV27 with TRBJ1-1; D is possibly TRBD1 (5 bases). There are 14 residues in the CDR3. Germline CDR1 MNHEY, CDR2 SMNVEV (reference sequence). V was clipped by 7 bases and J by 4 bases, with 16 bases between them.

V usage is TRBV27 and J usage is TRBJ1-2; D might be TRBD1 (5 bases). Germline V gene data show CDR1 as MNHEY and CDR2 as SMNVEV (reference sequence). The CDR3 is made up of 14 amino acids. The ends were cut back, 2 bases at V and 7 bases at J, with 14 bases in the middle. Written as DNA, the CDR3 is TGTGCCAGCAGTTTACTGGGGGTGACGGGTGGCTACACCTTC. This codes for CASSLLGVTGGYTF.